This T cell receptor (beta chain) was sequenced in a study of CD8+ T cells in alopecia areata. Trimming removed 4 bases at V and 5 bases at J, with 4 bases between. This CDR3 has 11 residues. Germline CDR1 is MNHEY and CDR2 is SMNVEV (reference sequence). cDNA prepared by RNA extraction and subsequent reverse transcription served as the template for sequencing. The method was immunoSEQ multiplex PCR; TCRdb's version includes in-frame clones alone and lacks a portion of them. The sample includes roughly 120,000 clones, 58% seen only once; the top ten take approximately 29%. This sample's treatment: oral pan-JAK inhibitor, 5-10 mg twice daily.

This specimen was CD8+ T cells sorted from blood, taken at week 4, from a patient treated with tofacitinib. This clonotype originated in a human donor with alopecia areata. The gene calls are TRBV27 and TRBJ2-3; D remains unclear. The DNA for the CDR3 is TGTGCCAGCAGTTGGGGAGATACGCAGTATTTT. Its translation is CASSWGDTQYF.